This entry lists 8 T cell receptor beta chains sequenced from one sample in a study of yellow fever vaccine responses in identical twins (dated by TCRdb to 2017 to 2018). The library relied on RT-PCR. The instrument given in TCRdb is Illumina HiSeq 2500. TCRdb itself trimmed the public reads at Q25 with fastp, ran MiXCR and retained productive beta chains. CDR3 protein duplicates are merged, each entry listing the most common genes and DNA. This sample is represented by about 19,000 distinct CDR3 sequences; roughly three quarters of them were singletons. The ten largest make up under 3% of the sample. This material consisted of T cells from blood (PBMCs), unsorted or a sorted subset (not recorded which), taken before or after yellow fever vaccination (not recorded which). These receptors were obtained from a woman between 18 and 30 years old who received the yellow fever vaccine. Donor details come from another sample of the same person, matched by shared clones.

In this sample, this clonotype turned up a few times. The chain combines TRBV11-2 with TRBJ2-6; no reliable D call. The V gene's germline CDR1 is SGHAT and CDR2 FQNNGV. V lost 0 bases, J lost 0 bases, and 9 bases lay in between. This CDR3 is built from 17 residues. The CDR3 coding sequence is TGTGCCAGCAGCTTAGACCGCCAAAGCTCTGGGGCCAACGTCCTGACTTTC. Protein product: CASSLDRQSSGANVLTF.

This clonotype is a singleton in its sample. One end of the junction varies from germline; a read error may be responsible. This chain links TRBV5-1 with TRBJ1-1; 9 nucleotides align to TRBD1. The CDR3 is 15 amino acids. CDR1 and CDR2 (germline): SGHRS, YFSETQ. CDR3 in amino acids: CASSSPGQGSAEAFF. CDR3 nucleotide sequence: TGCGCCAGTAGCTCCCCGGGACAGGGAAGCGCTGAAGCTTTCTTT.

J is TRBJ2-7 and V is TRBV4-1, with D maybe TRBD1 (5 bases). Trimming left V 0 bases short and J 1 base short, with 13 bases between. Germline V CDR1 and CDR2: MGHRA, YSYEKL. CDR3 size: 16 residues. CDR3 nucleotides: TGCGCCAGCAGCCAAGAAGGGGCTACGGCTTCCTACGAGCAGTACTTC. Translated, it gives CASSQEGATASYEQYF.

The V gene is TRBV13, the J gene TRBJ2-1; D possibly corresponds to TRBD1 (5 bases). CDR3 size: 14 residues. Trimming stripped 0 bases from V and 9 bases from J, with 12 bases between. Germline CDR1 reads PRHDT; CDR2 reads FYEKMQ (reference sequence). The CDR3 sequence: CASSLGAGPTEQFF. The CDR3, as DNA: TGTGCCAGCAGCTTAGGGGCAGGGCCAACTGAGCAGTTCTTC.

The chain links TRBV13 to TRBJ2-2, with D perhaps TRBD2 (5 bases). Per the germline V gene, CDR1 is PRHDT and CDR2 is FYEKMQ (reference sequence). This CDR3 is 14 amino acids long. V gave up 7 bases and J gave up 4 bases, with 13 bases separating them. In DNA form, the CDR3 reads TGTGCCAGCACACCACTAGTGGGCACCGGGGAGCTGTTTTTT. Its protein is CASTPLVGTGELFF.

V usage is TRBV12-3 or TRBV12-4 and J usage is TRBJ2-7; D is undetermined. This CDR3 has 13 residues. With 5 bases removed from V and 1 base from J, the gap between germline ends came to 9 bases. CDR3 loop: CASSPILSYEQYF. The CDR3 DNA reads TGTGCCAGCAGTCCTATTTTATCCTACGAGCAGTACTTC.

This chain connects TRBV12-3 or TRBV12-4 to TRBJ2-3; 13 bases are a match to TRBD2. This CDR3 region has 16 residues. Losses at the gene ends were 3 bases for V and 2 bases for J; bases not matched to a gene: 2. CDR3 coding DNA: TGTGCCAGCAGTTTTGGGACTAGCGGGGACACAGATACGCAGTATTTT. It is translated as CASSFGTSGDTDTQYF.

The rearrangement uses TRBV24-1 and TRBJ2-5, with D maybe TRBD1 (5 bases). Germline values: CDR1 KGHDR, CDR2 SFDVKD. Between the trimmed V and J ends, which lost 5 bases and 5 bases, there was a span of 11 bases. CDR3 length: 13 residues. The CDR3 bases are TGTGCCACCAGTGCGGTAGGGGTGGAGACCCAGTACTTC. This codes for CATSAVGVETQYF.